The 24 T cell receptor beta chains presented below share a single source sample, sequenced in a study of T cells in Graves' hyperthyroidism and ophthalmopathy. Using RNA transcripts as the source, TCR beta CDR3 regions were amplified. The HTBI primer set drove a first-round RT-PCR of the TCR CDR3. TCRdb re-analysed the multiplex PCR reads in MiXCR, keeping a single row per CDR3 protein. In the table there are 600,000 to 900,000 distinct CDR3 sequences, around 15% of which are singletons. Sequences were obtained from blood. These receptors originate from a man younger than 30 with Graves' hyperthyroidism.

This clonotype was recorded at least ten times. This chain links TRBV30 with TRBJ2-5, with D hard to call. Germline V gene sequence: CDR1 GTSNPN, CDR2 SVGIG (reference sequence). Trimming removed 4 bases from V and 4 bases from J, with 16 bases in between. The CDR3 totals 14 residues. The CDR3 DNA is TGTGCCTGGACCATCTCAGGTTCGGGAGAGACCCAGTACTTC. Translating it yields CAWTISGSGETQYF.

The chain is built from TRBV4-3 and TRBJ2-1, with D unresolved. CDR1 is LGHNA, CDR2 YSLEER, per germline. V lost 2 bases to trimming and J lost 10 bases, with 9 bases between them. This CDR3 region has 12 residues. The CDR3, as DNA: TGCGCCAGCAGCCAAACGGGCCAGGAGCAGTTCTTC. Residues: CASSQTGQEQFF.

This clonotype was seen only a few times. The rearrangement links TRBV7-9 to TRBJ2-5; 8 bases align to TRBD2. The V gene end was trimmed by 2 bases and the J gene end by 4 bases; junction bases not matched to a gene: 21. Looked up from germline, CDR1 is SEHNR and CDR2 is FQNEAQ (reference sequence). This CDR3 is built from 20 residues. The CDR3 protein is CASSLSFRNQAGVDGETQYF. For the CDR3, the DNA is TGTGCCAGCAGCTTAAGTTTCAGGAACCAAGCGGGAGTGGATGGAGAGACCCAGTACTTC.

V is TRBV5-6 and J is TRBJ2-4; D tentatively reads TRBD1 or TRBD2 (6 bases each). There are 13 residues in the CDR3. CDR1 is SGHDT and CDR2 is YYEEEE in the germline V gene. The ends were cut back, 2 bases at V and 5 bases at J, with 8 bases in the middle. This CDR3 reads CASSFRGENIQYF. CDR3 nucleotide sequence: TGTGCCAGCAGCTTTAGGGGGGAAAACATTCAGTACTTC.

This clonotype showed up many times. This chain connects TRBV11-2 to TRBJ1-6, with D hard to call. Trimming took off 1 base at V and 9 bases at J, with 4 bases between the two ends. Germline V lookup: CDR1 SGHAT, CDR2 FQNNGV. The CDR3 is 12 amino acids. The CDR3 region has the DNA TGTGCCAGCAGCTTAGCCCTTTCACCCCTCCACTTT. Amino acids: CASSLALSPLHF.

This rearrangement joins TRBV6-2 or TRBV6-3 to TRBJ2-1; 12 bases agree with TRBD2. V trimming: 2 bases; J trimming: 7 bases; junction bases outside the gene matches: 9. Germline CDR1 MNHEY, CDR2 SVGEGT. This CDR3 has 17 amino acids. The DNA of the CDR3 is TGTGCCAGCAGTTACAGGCTAGCGGGAGGGCGGAAAAATGAGCAGTTCTTC. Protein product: CASSYRLAGGRKNEQFF.

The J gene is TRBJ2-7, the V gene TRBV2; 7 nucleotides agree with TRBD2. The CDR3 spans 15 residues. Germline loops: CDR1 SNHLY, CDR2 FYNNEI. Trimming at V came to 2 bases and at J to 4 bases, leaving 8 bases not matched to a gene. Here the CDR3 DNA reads TGTGCCAGCAGTGAATCTCGCGGGAGACCTTACGAGCAGTACTTC. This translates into CASSESRGRPYEQYF. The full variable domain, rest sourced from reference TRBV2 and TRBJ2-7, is EPEVTQTPSHQVTQMGQEVILRCVPISNHLYFYWYRQILGQKVEFLVSFYNNEISEKSEIFDDQFSVERPDGSNFTLKIRSTKLEDSAMYFCASSESRGRPYEQYFGPGTRLTVT.

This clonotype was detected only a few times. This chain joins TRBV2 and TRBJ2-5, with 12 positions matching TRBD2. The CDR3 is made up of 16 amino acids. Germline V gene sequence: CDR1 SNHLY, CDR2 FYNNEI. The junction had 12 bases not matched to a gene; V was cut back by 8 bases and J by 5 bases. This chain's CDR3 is CASLPSGLAGSETQYF. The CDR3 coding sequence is TGTGCCAGCCTCCCCTCCGGACTAGCGGGAAGCGAGACCCAGTACTTC.

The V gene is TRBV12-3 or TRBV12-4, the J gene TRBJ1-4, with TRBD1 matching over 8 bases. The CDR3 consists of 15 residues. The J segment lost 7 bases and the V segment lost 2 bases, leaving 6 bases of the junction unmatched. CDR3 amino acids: CASSLSAGGSEKLFF. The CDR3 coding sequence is TGTGCCAGCAGTTTATCGGCAGGGGGCAGTGAAAAACTGTTTTTT.

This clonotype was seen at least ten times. This chain's CDR3 is CASSRDRHQPQHF. CDR3 DNA sequence: TGTGCCAGCAGCCGCGACAGACACCAGCCCCAGCATTTT. V gene TRBV7-2 combines with J gene TRBJ1-5, with a possible D match to TRBD1 (5 bases). Germline V CDR1 and CDR2: SGHTA, FQGNSA. This CDR3 is built from 13 residues. With 5 bases removed from V and 7 bases from J, the gap between germline ends came to 12 bases.

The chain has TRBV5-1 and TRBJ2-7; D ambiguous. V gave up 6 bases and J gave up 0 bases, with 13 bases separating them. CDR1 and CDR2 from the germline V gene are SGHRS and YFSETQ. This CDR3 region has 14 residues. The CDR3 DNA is TGCGCCAGCAAGGTACGGGTGAGCTCCTACGAGCAGTACTTC. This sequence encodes CASKVRVSSYEQYF.

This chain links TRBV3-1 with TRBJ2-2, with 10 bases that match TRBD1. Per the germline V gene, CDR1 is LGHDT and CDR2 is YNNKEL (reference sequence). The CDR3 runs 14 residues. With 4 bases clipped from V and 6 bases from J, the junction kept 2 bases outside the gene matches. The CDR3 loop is CASSRGQGSGELFF. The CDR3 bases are TGTGCCAGCAGCCGGGGACAGGGGTCCGGGGAGCTGTTTTTT.

The CDR3, as DNA: TGTGCCAGCAGCTTAGATGTTAAGCATCAGCCCCAGCATTTT. Translation: CASSLDVKHQPQHF. The chain recombines TRBV7-8 with TRBJ1-5; D call uncertain. Trimming cost V 1 base and J 5 bases, with 9 bases left between them. Germline V gene sequence: CDR1 SGHVS, CDR2 FQNEAQ. This CDR3 is built from 14 residues. Based on the CDR3 plus reference TRBV7-8 and TRBJ1-5, the full variable domain is GAGVSQSPRYKVAKRGQDVALRCDPISGHVSLFWYQQALGQGPEFLTYFQNEAQLDKSGLPSDRFFAERPEGSVSTLKIQRTQQEDSAVYLCASSLDVKHQPQHFGDGTRLSIL.

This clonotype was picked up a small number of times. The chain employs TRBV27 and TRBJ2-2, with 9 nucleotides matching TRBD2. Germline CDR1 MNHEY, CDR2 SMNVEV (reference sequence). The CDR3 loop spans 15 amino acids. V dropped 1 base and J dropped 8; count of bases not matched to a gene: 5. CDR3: CASSLWVAGAGELFF. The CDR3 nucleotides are TGTGCCAGCAGTTTATGGGTAGCGGGAGCGGGGGAGCTGTTTTTT.

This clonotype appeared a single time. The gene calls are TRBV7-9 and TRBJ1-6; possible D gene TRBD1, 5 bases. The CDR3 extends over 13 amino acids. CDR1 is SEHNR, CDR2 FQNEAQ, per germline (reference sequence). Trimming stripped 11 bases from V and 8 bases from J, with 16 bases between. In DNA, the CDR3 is TGTGCCTCCAGGGCTATTGGGGATTCACCCCTCCACTTT. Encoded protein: CASRAIGDSPLHF.

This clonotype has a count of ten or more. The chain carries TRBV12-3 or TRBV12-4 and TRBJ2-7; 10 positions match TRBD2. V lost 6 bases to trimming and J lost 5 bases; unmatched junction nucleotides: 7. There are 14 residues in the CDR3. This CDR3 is CASSRLAGRDEQYF. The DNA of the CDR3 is TGTGCCAGCAGCAGACTAGCGGGTCGCGACGAGCAGTACTTC.

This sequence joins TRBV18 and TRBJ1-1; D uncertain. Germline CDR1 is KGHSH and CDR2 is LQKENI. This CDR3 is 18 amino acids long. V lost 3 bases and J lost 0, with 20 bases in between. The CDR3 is CASSPTTWVPNLNTEAFF. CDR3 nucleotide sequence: TGTGCCAGCTCACCTACCACCTGGGTTCCTAACTTGAACACTGAAGCTTTCTTT. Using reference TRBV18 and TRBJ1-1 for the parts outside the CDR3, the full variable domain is NAGVMQNPRHLVRRRGQEARLRCSPMKGHSHVYWYRQLPEEGLKFMVYLQKENIIDESGMPKERFSAEFPKEGPSILRIQQVVRGDSAAYFCASSPTTWVPNLNTEAFFGQGTRLTVV.

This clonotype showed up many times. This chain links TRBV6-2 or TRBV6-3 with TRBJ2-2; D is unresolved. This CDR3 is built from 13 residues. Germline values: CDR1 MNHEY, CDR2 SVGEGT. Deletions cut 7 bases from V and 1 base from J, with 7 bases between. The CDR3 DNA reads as TGTGCCAGCAACCAAATGAACACCGGGGAGCTGTTTTTT. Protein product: CASNQMNTGELFF.

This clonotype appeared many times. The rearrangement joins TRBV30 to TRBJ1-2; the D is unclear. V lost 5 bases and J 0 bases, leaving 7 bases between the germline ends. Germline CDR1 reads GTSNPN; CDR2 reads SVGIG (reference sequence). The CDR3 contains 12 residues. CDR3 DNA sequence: TGTGCCTGGGACTTAGCTAACTATGGCTACACCTTC. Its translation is CAWDLANYGYTF.

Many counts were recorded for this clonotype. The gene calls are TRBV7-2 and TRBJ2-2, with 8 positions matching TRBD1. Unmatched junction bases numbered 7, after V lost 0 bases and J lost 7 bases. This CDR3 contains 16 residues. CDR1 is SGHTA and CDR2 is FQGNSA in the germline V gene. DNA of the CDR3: TGTGCCAGCAGCTTAGCCTCCAGGGGGCTAGGCGGGGAGCTGTTTTTT. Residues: CASSLASRGLGGELFF.

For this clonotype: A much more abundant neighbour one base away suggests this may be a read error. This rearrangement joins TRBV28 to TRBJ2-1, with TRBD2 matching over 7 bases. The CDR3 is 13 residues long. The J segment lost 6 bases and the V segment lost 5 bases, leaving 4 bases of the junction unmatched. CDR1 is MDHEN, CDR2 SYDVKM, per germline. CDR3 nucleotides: TGTGCCAGCAGTGAGGGAGGGTGCAATGAGCAGTTCTTC. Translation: CASSEGGCNEQFF.

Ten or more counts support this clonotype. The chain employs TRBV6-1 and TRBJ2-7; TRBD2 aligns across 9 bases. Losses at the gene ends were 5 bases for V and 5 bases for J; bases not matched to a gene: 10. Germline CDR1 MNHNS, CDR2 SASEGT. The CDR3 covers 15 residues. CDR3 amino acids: CASSKGTSNLDEQYF. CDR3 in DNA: TGTGCCAGCAGTAAGGGGACTAGCAACCTTGACGAGCAGTACTTC.

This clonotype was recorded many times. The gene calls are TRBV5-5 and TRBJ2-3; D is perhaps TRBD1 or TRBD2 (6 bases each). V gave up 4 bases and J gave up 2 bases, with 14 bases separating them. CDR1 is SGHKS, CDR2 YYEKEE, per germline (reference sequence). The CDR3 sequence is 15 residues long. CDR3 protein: CASSQGGQLTDTQYF. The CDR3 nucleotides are TGTGCCAGCAGCCAGGGAGGACAGCTCACAGATACGCAGTATTTT.

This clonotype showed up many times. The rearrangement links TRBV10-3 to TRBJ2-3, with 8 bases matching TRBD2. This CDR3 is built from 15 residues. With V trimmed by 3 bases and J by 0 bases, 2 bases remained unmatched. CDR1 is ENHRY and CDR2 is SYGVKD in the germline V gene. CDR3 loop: CAISDLAGSTDTQYF. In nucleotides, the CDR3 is TGTGCCATCAGTGACTTAGCGGGGAGCACAGATACGCAGTATTTT.